This record concerns one T cell receptor (beta chain) sequence. Trimming cost V 2 bases and J 3 bases, with 15 bases left between them. The length of the CDR3 is 16 residues. Germline loops: CDR1 SGHRS, CDR2 YFSETQ. This record belongs to a study of regulatory T cells in long-lasting Graves disease. To make TCR beta libraries, researchers used iRepertoire HTBI primers and Arm-PCR of CDR3 regions. Per the study methods: Identification across samples found 60 to 75 TRBV and around 15 TRBJ segments. TCRdb re-derived calls from the multiplex PCR reads in MiXCR, one entry per CDR3 protein. These V and J calls are TCRdb output, not the study's own analysis. The table records some 460,000 distinct CDR3 sequences, about 17% of them present only once. This sample's time point: newly diagnosed GD, antithyroid drugs for less than 3 months. The TCR library was made from RNA extracted from PBMCs. The same sample was also studied in work on T cells in Graves' hyperthyroidism and ophthalmopathy.

The receptor was isolated from a man between 35 and 55 years old with Graves disease. The sequencing here drew on peripheral blood mononuclear cells (PBMCs), taken at new diagnosis, from a patient treated with antithyroid drugs. The J gene is TRBJ2-1, the V gene TRBV5-1; possible D gene TRBD2, 6 bases. CDR3 protein: CASSLHGTGNYNEQFF. The DNA for the CDR3 is TGCGCCAGCAGCTTACACGGGACTGGGAACTACAATGAGCAGTTCTTC.